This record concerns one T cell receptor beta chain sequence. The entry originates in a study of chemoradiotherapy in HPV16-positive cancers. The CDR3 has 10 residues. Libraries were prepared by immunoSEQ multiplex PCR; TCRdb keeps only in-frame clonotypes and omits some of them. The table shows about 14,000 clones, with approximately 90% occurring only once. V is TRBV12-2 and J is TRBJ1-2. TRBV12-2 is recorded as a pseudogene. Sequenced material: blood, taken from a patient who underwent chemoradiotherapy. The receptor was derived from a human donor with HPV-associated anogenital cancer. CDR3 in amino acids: CASRLFGYTF. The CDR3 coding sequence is TGTGCAAGTCGCTTGTTTGGCTACACCTTC.